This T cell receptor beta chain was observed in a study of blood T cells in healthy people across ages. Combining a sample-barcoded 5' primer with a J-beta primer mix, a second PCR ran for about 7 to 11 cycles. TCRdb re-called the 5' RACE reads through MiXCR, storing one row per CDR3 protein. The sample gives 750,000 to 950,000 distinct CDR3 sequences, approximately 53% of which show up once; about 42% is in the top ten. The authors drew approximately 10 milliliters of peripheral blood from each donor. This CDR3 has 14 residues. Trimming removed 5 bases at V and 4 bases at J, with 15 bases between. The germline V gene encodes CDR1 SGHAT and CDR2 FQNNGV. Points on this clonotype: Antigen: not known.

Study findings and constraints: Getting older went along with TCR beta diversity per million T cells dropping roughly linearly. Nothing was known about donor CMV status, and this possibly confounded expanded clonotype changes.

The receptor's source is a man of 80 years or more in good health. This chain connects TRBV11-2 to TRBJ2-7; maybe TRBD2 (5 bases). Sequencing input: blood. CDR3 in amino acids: CASSPLSGIYEQYF. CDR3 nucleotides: TGTGCCAGCAGCCCTCTGTCCGGGATTTACGAGCAGTACTTC.